Listed below are T cell receptor beta chains from one sample, sequenced in a study of PD-L1 blockade in urothelial cancer. Only in-frame clones appear in the TCRdb table, and some are missing; sequencing was by immunoSEQ multiplex PCR. Of under 40,000 clones in the sample, about 90% were seen once. The sample in question was PBMCs, obtained around atezolizumab (anti-PD-L1) treatment. Every receptor here comes from a man between 50 and 59 years old with urothelial cancer. The CDR3 runs from the conserved cysteine through the conserved F or W. The D gene is left open where the match is weak. Clone size is not always given. Where it is, it says once, few, many or a class for expanded clones.

clone size: -
V gene: TRBV28
J gene: TRBJ2-5
D gene: -
CDR3 DNA: TGTGCCAGCAGTTTATCAGGGGTCGTTCTGGAGACCCAGTACTTC
CDR3 protein: CASSLSGVVLETQYF

clone size: -
V gene: TRBV18
J gene: TRBJ2-7
D gene: -
CDR3 DNA: TGTGCCAGCTCACCAATGGGGAGACCCCCCTACGAGCAGTACTTC
CDR3 protein: CASSPMGRPPYEQYF

clone size: -
V gene: TRBV18
J gene: TRBJ2-1
D gene: -
CDR3 DNA: TGTGCCAGCTCACCAATTCCAGCGCTGTACAATGAGCAGTTCTTC
CDR3 protein: CASSPIPALYNEQFF

clone size: -
V gene: TRBV5-1
J gene: TRBJ1-2
D gene: -
CDR3 DNA: TGCGCCAGCAGCTCCACCAGGGCCTTGGGTACTTATGGCTACACCTTC
CDR3 protein: CASSSTRALGTYGYTF

clone size: once
V gene: TRBV6-1
J gene: TRBJ1-5
D gene: TRBD1
CDR3 DNA: TGTGCCAGCAGTGAAGGGGTACAGGGGAGTAACAGCAATCAGCCCCAGCATTTT
CDR3 protein: CASSEGVQGSNSNQPQHF

clone size: -
V gene: TRBV5-1
J gene: TRBJ2-7
D gene: TRBD1
CDR3 DNA: TGCGCCAGCAGCCAGGACAGGTACGAGCAGTACTTC
CDR3 protein: CASSQDRYEQYF

clone size: -
V gene: TRBV7-2
J gene: TRBJ2-1
D gene: TRBD1
CDR3 DNA: TGTGCCAGCAGCCGTACCCGGGGACAGGGCACTGAGCAGTTCTTC
CDR3 protein: CASSRTRGQGTEQFF

clone size: once
V gene: TRBV29-1
J gene: TRBJ2-7
D gene: TRBD2
CDR3 DNA: TGCAGCGTTGCTTCTAGCGGGGCAACCTACGAGCAGTACTTC
CDR3 protein: CSVASSGATYEQYF

clone size: -
V gene: TRBV6-5
J gene: TRBJ2-5
D gene: -
CDR3 DNA: TGTGCCAGCAGCCGCCCGGGACAAGAGACCCAGTACTTC
CDR3 protein: CASSRPGQETQYF

clone size: few
V gene: TRBV5-4
J gene: TRBJ2-5
D gene: TRBD2
CDR3 DNA: TGTGCCAGCAGCTTGGCCGCGGGAGAGGGAGAGACCCAGTACTTC
CDR3 protein: CASSLAAGEGETQYF

clone size: -
V gene: TRBV9
J gene: TRBJ2-7
D gene: TRBD2
CDR3 DNA: TGTGCCAGCAGCGTAGGTGCAGGGGGGGGACTAGCGAGCTCCTACGAGCAGTACTTC
CDR3 protein: CASSVGAGGGLASSYEQYF

clone size: -
V gene: TRBV4-1
J gene: TRBJ2-7
D gene: -
CDR3 DNA: TGCGCCAGCAGCCAAGACCCCCGCACAGGTATCTACGAGCAGTACTTC
CDR3 protein: CASSQDPRTGIYEQYF

clone size: few
V gene: TRBV19
J gene: TRBJ1-5
D gene: TRBD1
CDR3 DNA: TGTGCCACCACAGGGGACCCTCGACAGCCCCAGCATTTT
CDR3 protein: CATTGDPRQPQHF

clone size: -
V gene: TRBV5-6
J gene: TRBJ2-7
D gene: -
CDR3 DNA: TGTGCCAGCAGCGTCGGCGGGCCCGGGCAGCAGTACTTC
CDR3 protein: CASSVGGPGQQYF

clone size: -
V gene: TRBV20-1
J gene: TRBJ2-1
D gene: -
CDR3 DNA: TGCAGTGCTAGATCCAACGGTGAGCAGTTCTTC
CDR3 protein: CSARSNGEQFF

clone size: -
V gene: TRBV4-3
J gene: TRBJ2-3
D gene: TRBD2
CDR3 DNA: TGCGCCAGCAGCCAAGATCCGACTAGCGGGAGTATCGCAGATACGCAGTATTTT
CDR3 protein: CASSQDPTSGSIADTQYF

clone size: -
V gene: TRBV6-7
J gene: TRBJ1-5
D gene: -
CDR3 DNA: TGTGCCAGCAGTTACAGGGGGAATCAGCCCCAGCATTTT
CDR3 protein: CASSYRGNQPQHF

clone size: -
V gene: TRBV11-3
J gene: TRBJ2-3
D gene: TRBD1
CDR3 DNA: TGTGCCAGCAGCCCAAAGGACAGGAGGTTCACAGATACGCAGTATTTT
CDR3 protein: CASSPKDRRFTDTQYF

clone size: -
V gene: TRBV10-3
J gene: TRBJ2-7
D gene: TRBD1
CDR3 DNA: TGTGCCGTAGCCGGGACAGGGGGCTCCTACGAGCAGTACTTC
CDR3 protein: CAVAGTGGSYEQYF

clone size: once
V gene: TRBV18
J gene: TRBJ1-2
D gene: TRBD1
CDR3 DNA: TGTGCCAGCTCACTTGGGACAGGGGCCTATGGCTACACCTTC
CDR3 protein: CASSLGTGAYGYTF

clone size: once
V gene: TRBV30
J gene: TRBJ2-2
D gene: TRBD2
CDR3 DNA: TGTGCCTCTACTGGCCGGCTAGCGGGAGGCACCGGGGAGCTGTTTTTT
CDR3 protein: CASTGRLAGGTGELFF

clone size: -
V gene: TRBV5-1
J gene: TRBJ2-5
D gene: -
CDR3 DNA: TGCGCCAGCAGCACGCCGACACGAGAGACCCAGTACTTC
CDR3 protein: CASSTPTRETQYF

clone size: -
V gene: TRBV19
J gene: TRBJ2-4
D gene: -
CDR3 DNA: TGTGCCAGTAGTAATCCGGGACAACTAGCCAAAAACATTCAGTACTTC
CDR3 protein: CASSNPGQLAKNIQYF

clone size: -
V gene: TRBV10-2
J gene: TRBJ1-2
D gene: -
CDR3 DNA: TGCGCCAGCAGTGATCGGAGTGGATATGGCTACACCTTC
CDR3 protein: CASSDRSGYGYTF

clone size: few
V gene: TRBV5-6
J gene: TRBJ1-1
D gene: TRBD1
CDR3 DNA: TGTGCCAGCAGCTTGGTTGGGGGGGACAGGGGTATAACTGAAGCTTTCTTT
CDR3 protein: CASSLVGGDRGITEAFF

clone size: -
V gene: TRBV5-6
J gene: TRBJ1-4
D gene: -
CDR3 DNA: TGTGCCAGCAGCCGGGGGGCGCCAACTAATGAAAAACTGTTTTTT
CDR3 protein: CASSRGAPTNEKLFF

clone size: few
V gene: TRBV6-5
J gene: TRBJ2-3
D gene: TRBD1
CDR3 DNA: TGTGCCAGCGAGGACAGGGGGACAGATACGCAGTATTTT
CDR3 protein: CASEDRGTDTQYF

clone size: -
V gene: TRBV7-2
J gene: TRBJ2-5
D gene: -
CDR3 DNA: TGTGCCAGCAGCTTCCTTCAATGGGGGCGCGGAGGAGAGACCCAGTACTTC
CDR3 protein: CASSFLQWGRGGETQYF

clone size: -
V gene: TRBV4-2
J gene: TRBJ2-1
D gene: -
CDR3 DNA: TGTGCCAGCAGCCAAGATAAGGCGCGGGTTGAGCAGTTCTTC
CDR3 protein: CASSQDKARVEQFF

clone size: -
V gene: TRBV9
J gene: TRBJ2-7
D gene: -
CDR3 DNA: TGTGCCAGCAGCAGGCGGACGGAGGGGTCCTACGAGCAGTACTTC
CDR3 protein: CASSRRTEGSYEQYF

clone size: -
V gene: TRBV7-2
J gene: TRBJ2-1
D gene: -
CDR3 DNA: TGTGCCAGCAGCTCTCGAATCGGGAATGAGCAGTTCTTC
CDR3 protein: CASSSRIGNEQFF

clone size: -
V gene: TRBV29-1
J gene: TRBJ2-4
D gene: -
CDR3 DNA: TGCAGCGTTGATGCGACAGTTGAGAACATTCAGTACTTC
CDR3 protein: CSVDATVENIQYF

clone size: -
V gene: TRBV11-3
J gene: TRBJ2-3
D gene: TRBD1
CDR3 DNA: TGTGCCAGCAGCCCCGGGACAGAGACCACAGATACGCAGTATTTT
CDR3 protein: CASSPGTETTDTQYF

clone size: -
V gene: TRBV5-1
J gene: TRBJ2-7
D gene: TRBD1
CDR3 DNA: TGCGCCAGCAGCGCAAACAGGGGGCACTACGAGCAGTACTTC
CDR3 protein: CASSANRGHYEQYF

clone size: -
V gene: TRBV14
J gene: TRBJ2-7
D gene: TRBD2
CDR3 DNA: TGTGCCAGCAGCCAGGGACTAGCGGCAGCCTACGAGCAGTACTTC
CDR3 protein: CASSQGLAAAYEQYF

clone size: -
V gene: TRBV5-4
J gene: TRBJ2-7
D gene: -
CDR3 DNA: TGTGCCAGCAGCGATCAAGGGGCACTTAGCGAGCAGTACTTC
CDR3 protein: CASSDQGALSEQYF

clone size: -
V gene: TRBV19
J gene: TRBJ1-1
D gene: -
CDR3 DNA: TGTGCCAGTAGTATAGCCCGACTTACAGGGCCTGAAGCTTTCTTT
CDR3 protein: CASSIARLTGPEAFF

clone size: -
V gene: TRBV7-9
J gene: TRBJ2-7
D gene: TRBD1
CDR3 DNA: TGTGCCAGCAGCCACCTGACAGGGGACGAGCAGTACTTC
CDR3 protein: CASSHLTGDEQYF

clone size: -
V gene: TRBV18
J gene: TRBJ1-1
D gene: TRBD1
CDR3 DNA: TGTGCCAGCTATTCTCCGGGACAGGGGGTCTTGAGGACTGAAGCTTTCTTT
CDR3 protein: CASYSPGQGVLRTEAFF

clone size: -
V gene: TRBV12-5
J gene: TRBJ1-2
D gene: -
CDR3 DNA: TGTGCTAGTGAGGGGCTCTATGGCTACACCTTC
CDR3 protein: CASEGLYGYTF

clone size: -
V gene: TRBV7-2
J gene: TRBJ1-2
D gene: TRBD1
CDR3 DNA: TGTGCCAGCAGCTCCGGGACAGGACAAAATCTCTATGGCTACACCTTC
CDR3 protein: CASSSGTGQNLYGYTF

clone size: -
V gene: TRBV25-1
J gene: TRBJ2-5
D gene: -
CDR3 DNA: TGTGCCAGCAGTGAGATCGGGGGGCGAGAGACCCAGTACTTC
CDR3 protein: CASSEIGGRETQYF

clone size: once
V gene: TRBV5-1
J gene: TRBJ2-5
D gene: TRBD2
CDR3 DNA: TGCGCCAGCAAGACCGGGACTAGCGGGGGTATCGAGACCCAGTACTTC
CDR3 protein: CASKTGTSGGIETQYF

clone size: -
V gene: TRBV6-5
J gene: TRBJ2-7
D gene: TRBD1
CDR3 DNA: TGTGCCAGCAGCAGGGGGCGGTGGTACGAGCAGTACTTC
CDR3 protein: CASSRGRWYEQYF

clone size: -
V gene: TRBV27
J gene: TRBJ2-3
D gene: -
CDR3 DNA: TGTGCCAGCAGTTTAAGGAGGAGCACAGATACGCAGTATTTT
CDR3 protein: CASSLRRSTDTQYF

clone size: -
V gene: TRBV5-4
J gene: TRBJ2-5
D gene: -
CDR3 DNA: TGCGCCAGCAGCCAAGATAGGACAGCGCAAGAGACCCAGTACTTC
CDR3 protein: CASSQDRTAQETQYF

clone size: once
V gene: TRBV7-9
J gene: TRBJ2-3
D gene: TRBD1
CDR3 DNA: TGTGCCAGCAGCTTAGTACTCGGACAGGGGGCGTTAGATACGCAGTATTTT
CDR3 protein: CASSLVLGQGALDTQYF